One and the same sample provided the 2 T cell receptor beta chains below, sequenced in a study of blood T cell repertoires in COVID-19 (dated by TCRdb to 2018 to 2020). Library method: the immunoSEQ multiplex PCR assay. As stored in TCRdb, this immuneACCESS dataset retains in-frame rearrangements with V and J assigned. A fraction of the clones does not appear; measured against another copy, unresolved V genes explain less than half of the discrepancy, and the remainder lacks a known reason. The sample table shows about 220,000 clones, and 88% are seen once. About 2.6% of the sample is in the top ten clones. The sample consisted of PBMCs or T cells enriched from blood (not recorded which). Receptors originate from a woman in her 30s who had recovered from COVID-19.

Here the CDR3 reads CASSLVAGEAFF. In nucleotides, the CDR3 is TGTGCCAGCAGCTTAGTGGCGGGAGAAGCTTTCTTT. The chain combines TRBV7-6 with TRBJ1-1; D not certain. Trimming cost V 1 base and J 8 bases, with 8 bases left between them. Germline V lookup: CDR1 SGHVS, CDR2 FNYEAQ. The CDR3 length is 12 residues.

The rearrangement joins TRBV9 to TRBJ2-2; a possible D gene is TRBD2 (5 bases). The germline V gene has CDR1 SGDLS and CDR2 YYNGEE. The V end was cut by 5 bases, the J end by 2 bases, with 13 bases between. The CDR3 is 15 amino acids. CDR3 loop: CASRVGDINTGELFF. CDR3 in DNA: TGTGCCAGCAGGGTGGGAGACATTAACACCGGGGAGCTGTTTTTT.